The sequence of this T cell receptor beta chain was determined in a study of cytomegalovirus exposure and HLA in healthy donors. Study at large: Unique TCR beta sequences numbering approximately 120 million came from some 200 million T cells in an earlier analysis. Most donors, 70% to 85% of around 400 genotyped, fell in the Caucasian-associated ancestry cluster. General observations from the study: Per published reports, the classifier diagnosed cytomegalovirus status with high specificity and sensitivity.

In germline, CDR1 is SGHTA, CDR2 FQGNSA. With V trimmed by 5 bases and J by 3 bases, 11 bases remained unmatched. The CDR3 runs to 18 residues. PCR amplification relied on 60 Vbeta primers (plus 13 Jbeta primers). In the study's own analysis: A later analysis counted around 74 million unique TCR beta chains, around 12 million shared. Sequencing used immunoSEQ multiplex PCR; TCRdb keeps in-frame clones, though not all of them. The DNA gave D and trimming, while V, J and clone size come from that table. Of 150,000 to 200,000 clones listed, approximately 80% are singletons. For this clone: Its target is not known.

The chain combines TRBV7-2 with TRBJ2-7; 15 nucleotides align to TRBD2. The source of this sequence is a female donor in good health and CMV-seronegative. What was sequenced was PBMCs. Here the CDR3 DNA reads TGTGCCAGCAGCCAACGGAGCGGGGGACTAGCGGGGGGCTACGAGCAGTACTTC. This sequence encodes CASSQRSGGLAGGYEQYF.